This is a list of T cell receptor beta chains from one sample in a study of cytomegalovirus exposure and HLA in healthy donors. The protocol was immunoSEQ multiplex PCR, while the TCRdb copy is restricted to in-frame clones and leaves out a portion. This sample's clone table lists over 30,000 clones. The specimen sequenced was PBMCs. The receptors come from a woman aged 40 to 50 in good health and CMV-seropositive. Both conserved end residues are part of each CDR3. Each record gives: V gene, J gene, D gene, CDR3 DNA, CDR3 protein. D genes are given only for firm matches.

TRBV30	TRBJ1-4	TRBD1	TGTGCCTGGAGTTTTGGACAGGGGTTTGAAAAACTGTTTTTT	CAWSFGQGFEKLFF
TRBV19	TRBJ2-3	TRBD1	TGTGCCAGTAGGGACAGGGGTAGCACAGATACGCAGTATTTT	CASRDRGSTDTQYF
TRBV2	TRBJ2-2	TRBD2	TGTGCCAGCAGGGCTAGCGGGAGGGGGACCGGGGAGCTGTTTTTT	CASRASGRGTGELFF
TRBV5-1	TRBJ1-5	TRBD1	TGCGCCAGCAGTCTCGGACAGGGTGGGCAGCCCCAGCATTTT	CASSLGQGGQPQHF
TRBV4-3	TRBJ2-7	TRBD1	TGCGCCAGCAGCCAGGCCCTAGACAGGGCCTACGAGCAGTACTTC	CASSQALDRAYEQYF
TRBV29-1	TRBJ1-6	.	TGCAGCGTTGAATTTTCGTCGGGGTCACCCCTCCACTTT	CSVEFSSGSPLHF
TRBV29-1	TRBJ2-7	.	TGCAGCGTAGAGACCGACATTCTCTCCTACGAGCAGTACTTC	CSVETDILSYEQYF
TRBV2	TRBJ2-2	TRBD2	TGTGCCAGCAGTGATTTGACTAGCGGGAGTGGGGAGCTGTTTTTT	CASSDLTSGSGELFF
TRBV11-2	TRBJ2-2	.	TGTGCCAGCAACTTACAGGGTCGGGAGCTGTTTTTT	CASNLQGRELFF
TRBV30	TRBJ2-1	TRBD2	TGTGCCTGGATGGGACTAGCGATCTACAATGAGCAGTTCTTC	CAWMGLAIYNEQFF
TRBV5-1	TRBJ1-5	.	TGCGCCAGCAGCCCGGAGGGCGGGTTTCAGCCCCAGCATTTT	CASSPEGGFQPQHF
TRBV6-6	TRBJ2-7	TRBD1	TGTGCCAGCCTACCACGACAGGGGACTCACGAGCAGTACTTC	CASLPRQGTHEQYF
TRBV18	TRBJ2-5	TRBD2	TGTGCCAGCTCACCACCGGGACTAGCCTCCTTAGGGACCCAGTACTTC	CASSPPGLASLGTQYF
TRBV30	TRBJ1-1	.	TGTGCCTGGAGACGACAGGTAACTGAAGCTTTCTTT	CAWRRQVTEAFF
TRBV7-6	TRBJ2-5	TRBD2	TGTGCCAGCAGCCCCGGACTAGCGGGCCCCCAAGAGACCCAGTACTTC	CASSPGLAGPQETQYF
TRBV25-1	TRBJ2-1	.	TGTGCCAGCCGCCGCGGCTACAATGAGCAGTTCTTC	CASRRGYNEQFF
TRBV10-2	TRBJ2-7	.	TGCGCCAGCAGTGGTTCTAGCGACTACGAGCAGTACTTC	CASSGSSDYEQYF
TRBV29-1	TRBJ2-3	TRBD1	TGCAGCGTTGAAAACAGGGGGCCGGATACGCAGTATTTT	CSVENRGPDTQYF
TRBV21-1	TRBJ2-1	.	TGTGCCAGCAGCTCTCGGAGAACTAGCAGCAATGAGCAGTTCTTC	CASSSRRTSSNEQFF
TRBV5-1	TRBJ2-3	.	TGCGCCAGCAGCTTCGGTACGGGAGCAGATACGCAGTATTTT	CASSFGTGADTQYF
TRBV7-8	TRBJ2-3	TRBD1	TGTGCCAGCAGCTTAGCAAGAGGGACAGGGCGGGCAGATACGCAGTATTTT	CASSLARGTGRADTQYF
TRBV5-3	TRBJ2-2	TRBD1	TGTGCCAGAAGCGTATCCAGGGACAGGGGATTCACCGGGGAGCTGTTTTTT	CARSVSRDRGFTGELFF
TRBV27	TRBJ2-7	TRBD1	TGTGCCAGCAGAGCGACTCCCGGGACAGGGCTCGCCTACGAGCAGTACTTC	CASRATPGTGLAYEQYF